This TCR beta chain was recovered during a study of CD8+ T cells in alopecia areata. This clone has only a few counts. What it binds is unknown. The same CDR3 can be traced to other DNA sequences in this sample. The sequencing template was cDNA reverse transcribed from extracted RNA. Clones were read by immunoSEQ multiplex PCR, and TCRdb kept only the in-frame ones, dropping some. The repertoire has approximately 180,000 clones, approximately 62% of them found once; the top ten carry around 1.8%. Germline V gives CDR1 LGHNA, CDR2 YSLEER. V gave up 0 bases and J gave up 1 base; unmatched junction bases: 1. This CDR3 region has 15 residues. Study observations and caveats: The study found higher clonality in lesional than normal scalp, especially in alopecia totalis/universalis. Shared TCR sequences were less clear between patients than in mice, possibly partly from HLA diversity. Alphabeta T cells residing in normal skin are also sequenced in scalp samples.

PBMCs, the starting material, were the source of sorted CD4+ and CD8+ T cells. This rearrangement joins TRBV4-3 to TRBJ2-3; 7 nucleotides agree with TRBD2. This TCR derives from a human donor with alopecia areata. The sequenced sample was CD4+ T cells sorted from blood, obtained at week 0. In DNA, the CDR3 is TGCGCCAGCAGCCAAGATGGGGGGGGCACAGATACGCAGTATTTT. Its translation: CASSQDGGGTDTQYF.